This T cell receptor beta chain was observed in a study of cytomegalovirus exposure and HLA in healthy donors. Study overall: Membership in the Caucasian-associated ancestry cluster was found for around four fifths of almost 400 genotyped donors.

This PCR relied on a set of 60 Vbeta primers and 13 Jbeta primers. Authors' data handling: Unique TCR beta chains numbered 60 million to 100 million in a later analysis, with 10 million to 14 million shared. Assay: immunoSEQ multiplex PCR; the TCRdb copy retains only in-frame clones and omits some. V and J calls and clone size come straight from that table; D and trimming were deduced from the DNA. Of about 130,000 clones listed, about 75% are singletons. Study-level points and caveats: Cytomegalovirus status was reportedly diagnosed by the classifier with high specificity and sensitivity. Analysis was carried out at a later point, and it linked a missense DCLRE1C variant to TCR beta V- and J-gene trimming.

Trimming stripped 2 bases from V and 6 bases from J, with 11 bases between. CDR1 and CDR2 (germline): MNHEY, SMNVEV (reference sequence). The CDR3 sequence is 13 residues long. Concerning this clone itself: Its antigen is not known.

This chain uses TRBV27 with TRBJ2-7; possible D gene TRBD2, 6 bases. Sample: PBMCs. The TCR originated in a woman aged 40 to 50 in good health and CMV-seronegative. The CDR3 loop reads CASSLGGASEQYF. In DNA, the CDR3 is TGTGCCAGCAGTTTAGGAGGGGCGTCCGAGCAGTACTTC.